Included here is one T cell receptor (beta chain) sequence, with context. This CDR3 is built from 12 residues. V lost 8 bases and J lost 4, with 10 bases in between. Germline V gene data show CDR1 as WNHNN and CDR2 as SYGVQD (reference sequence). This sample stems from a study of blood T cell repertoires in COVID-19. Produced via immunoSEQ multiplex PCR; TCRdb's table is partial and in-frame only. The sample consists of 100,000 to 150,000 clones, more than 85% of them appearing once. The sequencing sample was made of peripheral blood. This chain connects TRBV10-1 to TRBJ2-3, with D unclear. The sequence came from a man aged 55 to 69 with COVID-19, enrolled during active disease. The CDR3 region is CASGPLPDTQYF. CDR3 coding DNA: TGCGCCAGCGGCCCCCTCCCAGATACGCAGTATTTT.